Presented here are 23 T cell receptor beta chains from one specimen sequenced in a study of graft-versus-host responses after intestinal transplantation. Libraries were prepared by immunoSEQ multiplex PCR; TCRdb keeps only in-frame clonotypes and omits some of them. The sample has tens of thousands of clones; roughly 80% are singletons. The input for sequencing was PBMCs, taken roughly 29 days after intestinal transplant. Every receptor here comes from a human patient who received an intestinal transplant, so some T cells may come from the graft donor.

This clone was counted only a few times. The V call is TRBV7-3, the J call TRBJ2-7; 10 positions agree with TRBD1. V trimming: 1 base; J trimming: 2 bases; junction bases outside the gene matches: 2. Looked up from germline, CDR1 is SGHTA and CDR2 is FQGTGA. This CDR3 has 15 amino acids. This CDR3 is CASSLRQGATYEQYF. CDR3 in DNA: TGTGCCAGCAGCTTAAGACAGGGGGCTACCTACGAGCAGTACTTC.

DNA of the CDR3: TGTGCCAGCAGCTTCGGACCAGCCTCCTACAATGAGCAGTTCTTC. It encodes CASSFGPASYNEQFF. The V gene is TRBV7-2, the J gene TRBJ2-1; D remains unclear. The CDR3 extends over 15 amino acids. The germline CDR1 and CDR2 sequences are SGHTA and FQGNSA. Trimming removed 3 bases from V and 0 bases from J, with 9 bases in between.

The chain is built from TRBV11-2 and TRBJ2-5, with D perhaps TRBD1 (7 bases). V lost 5 bases, J lost 5 bases, and 12 bases lay in between. The CDR3 is made up of 13 amino acids. Germline lookup yields CDR1 SGHAT and CDR2 FQNNGV. CDR3 amino acids: CASSPTGRETQYF. The CDR3 nucleotides are TGTGCCAGCAGCCCGACAGGGAGGGAGACCCAGTACTTC.

This sequence joins TRBV19 and TRBJ1-1, with D maybe TRBD1 (6 bases). CDR1 is LNHDA and CDR2 is SQIVND in the germline V gene (reference sequence). V was shortened by 4 bases and J by 4 bases, with 16 bases between the two germline ends. This CDR3 region has 15 residues. The CDR3 is CASSTPRGGGTEAFF. The DNA for the CDR3 is TGTGCCAGTAGTACCCCCAGGGGAGGGGGCACTGAAGCTTTCTTT. Supplemented by reference TRBV19 and TRBJ1-1, the full variable domain reads DGGITQSPKYLFRKEGQNVTLSCEQNLNHDAMYWYRQDPGQGLRLIYYSQIVNDFQKGDIAEGYSVSREKKESFPLTVTSAQKNPTAFYLCASSTPRGGGTEAFFGQGTRLTVV.

In the case of this clone: At one end the junction does not follow the germline gene, possibly because of a read error. The chain carries TRBV10-2 and TRBJ2-4; perhaps TRBD2 as D (6 bases). Germline loops: CDR1 WSHSY, CDR2 SAAADI. The CDR3 extends over 14 amino acids. In DNA, the CDR3 is TGCACCAGCAGTGAGTCTGACCCGCGGGGCATTCAGTACTTC. Translated, it gives CTSSESDPRGIQYF.

The V call is TRBV18, the J call TRBJ2-3, with TRBD1 identical over 9 bases. CDR3 length: 16 residues. V gave up 6 bases and J gave up 0 bases; unmatched junction bases: 7. CDR1 KGHSH and CDR2 LQKENI come from the germline V gene. The CDR3 loop reads CASSYTGQGSTDTQYF. The CDR3 coding sequence is TGTGCCAGCTCTTACACGGGACAGGGCAGCACAGATACGCAGTATTTT. The variable domain in full, with the rest retrieved from reference TRBV18 and TRBJ2-3, is NAGVMQNPRHLVRRRGQEARLRCSPMKGHSHVYWYRQLPEEGLKFMVYLQKENIIDESGMPKERFSAEFPKEGPSILRIQQVVRGDSAAYFCASSYTGQGSTDTQYFGPGTRLTVL.

The chain has TRBV4-2 and TRBJ2-5, with TRBD1 as a possible D gene (6 bases). CDR3 length equals 15 residues. With 1 base removed from V and 2 bases from J, the gap between germline ends came to 11 bases. Germline V gene data show CDR1 as LGHNA and CDR2 as YNFKEQ. Here the CDR3 DNA reads TGTGCCAGCAGCCAAGGACAGGACAGACAAGAGACCCAGTACTTC. It is translated as CASSQGQDRQETQYF.

V gene TRBV9 combines with J gene TRBJ2-5; D may be TRBD2 (7 bases). The J call is in doubt because the DNA end fits TRBJ2-7 better. Germline V gives CDR1 SGDLS, CDR2 YYNGEE. This CDR3 contains 15 residues. The CDR3 region is CASSVGGGGSYEQYF. The CDR3, as DNA: TGTGCCAGCAGCGTAGGAGGGGGGGGCTCCTACGAGCAGTACTTC.

The V and J genes are TRBV5-1 and TRBJ2-7; D gene uncertain. The V and J ends lost 0 bases and 5 bases respectively, with 9 bases between them. The CDR3 extends over 13 amino acids. Germline CDR1 is SGHRS and CDR2 is YFSETQ. CDR3 amino acids: CASSLGGVDEQYF. CDR3 coding DNA: TGCGCCAGCAGCTTGGGGGGTGTGGACGAGCAGTACTTC.

The chain employs TRBV5-1 and TRBJ2-2; possibly TRBD1 for D (6 bases). The V gene's germline CDR1 is SGHRS and CDR2 YFSETQ. The length of the CDR3 is 14 residues. The V gene lost 0 bases and the J gene lost 6 bases, with 9 bases spanning the gap. CDR3 region: CASSLAGAPGELFF. As DNA, the CDR3 is TGCGCCAGCAGCTTGGCAGGGGCCCCCGGGGAGCTGTTTTTT.

The rearrangement uses TRBV15 and TRBJ1-2; 12 bases agree with TRBD1. This CDR3 is 18 amino acids long. The ends lost 1 base at V and 1 base at J; junction bases unmatched: 7. Per germline, CDR1 LNHNV and CDR2 YYDKDF (reference sequence). For the CDR3, the DNA is TGTGCCACCAGCAGAGGGTTGTGGGACAGGGGGCATAACTATGGCTACACCTTC. Translating it yields CATSRGLWDRGHNYGYTF.

The chain is built from TRBV19 and TRBJ1-1, with D possibly matching TRBD1 (6 bases). Trimming stripped 3 bases from V and 8 bases from J, with 13 bases between. The CDR3 consists of 13 residues. Germline assignment: CDR1 LNHDA and CDR2 SQIVND (reference sequence). In DNA, the CDR3 is TGTGCCAGTAGTATCCTATTACAGGGCGAAGCTTTCTTT. It codes for CASSILLQGEAFF.

This clone was detected only a few times. The V call is TRBV12-5, the J call TRBJ2-7; D remains unclear. The CDR3 is 12 amino acids. Germline CDR1 reads LGHNT; CDR2 reads FRNRAP. The germline V and J ends were trimmed by 6 bases and 2 bases, with 8 bases remaining between them. CDR3: CASGSTPYEQYF. DNA of the CDR3: TGTGCTAGTGGATCAACCCCCTACGAGCAGTACTTC.

The rearrangement joins TRBV27 to TRBJ1-2; D might be TRBD1 (6 bases). The CDR3 is made up of 17 amino acids. V was shortened by 3 bases and J by 4 bases, with 21 bases between the two germline ends. CDR1 is MNHEY, CDR2 SMNVEV, per germline (reference sequence). The CDR3 DNA sequence: TGTGCCAGCAGTTTTGCGAGGGGACACTCGTTAATCTATGGCTACACCTTC. Protein sequence: CASSFARGHSLIYGYTF.

In DNA, the CDR3 is TGTGCCAGCAGCCCTACGGGGTGGTGGGACATTCAGTACTTC. Its translation is CASSPTGWWDIQYF. The V gene is TRBV6-5, the J gene TRBJ2-4, with a weak D call TRBD2 (5 bases). Germline lookup yields CDR1 MNHEY and CDR2 SVGAGI. The CDR3 loop spans 14 amino acids. V shed 6 bases and J shed 8 bases, with 17 bases lying between them.

The V gene is TRBV4-1, the J gene TRBJ2-5, with 7 positions matching TRBD1. The J call may be in error: the DNA end matches TRBJ2-7 better. The CDR3 spans 15 residues. Germline assignment: CDR1 MGHRA and CDR2 YSYEKL. In nucleotides, the CDR3 is TGCGCCAGCAGCCAAGCCGTGACAGGGTCCGACGAGCAGTACTTC. This gives the protein CASSQAVTGSDEQYF.

This clone was detected a few times. This chain connects TRBV27 to TRBJ2-1, with 9 bases aligning to TRBD2. With V trimmed by 5 bases and J by 9 bases, 11 bases remained unmatched. The CDR3 is made up of 15 amino acids. Germline V lookup: CDR1 MNHEY, CDR2 SMNVEV (reference sequence). The DNA of the CDR3 is TGTGCCAGCAGTGGGGGGGCTAGCGGGATATCTGAGCAGTTCTTC. Its translation is CASSGGASGISEQFF.

CDR3 DNA sequence: TGCGCCAGCAGCTTGTGGGGGGTTATGGGCTATGGCTACACCTTC. Amino acids: CASSLWGVMGYGYTF. V gene TRBV5-1 combines with J gene TRBJ1-2; D is perhaps TRBD1 (5 bases). Germline CDR1 reads SGHRS; CDR2 reads YFSETQ. Trimming shortened V by 1 base and J by 4 bases, and 14 bases separated the two germline ends. The CDR3 is 15 residues long.

This chain uses TRBV27 with TRBJ1-2; a weak D match, TRBD1 (6 bases). The CDR3 spans 17 residues. V lost 0 bases, J lost 1 base, and 15 bases lay in between. CDR1 and CDR2 from the germline V gene are MNHEY and SMNVEV (reference sequence). The CDR3 is CASSLSSGGPFNYGYTF. The CDR3 nucleotides read TGTGCCAGCAGTTTATCTTCGGGGGGGCCATTTAACTATGGCTACACCTTC.

In nucleotides, the CDR3 is TGTGCCTGGAGTGTACCCGGACCCTCCTACGAGCAGTACTTC. Translating it yields CAWSVPGPSYEQYF. The chain is built from TRBV30 and TRBJ2-7, with D unresolved. The CDR3 is 14 amino acids. Between the trimmed V and J ends, which lost 0 bases and 0 bases, there was a span of 9 bases. Germline-derived CDR1 and CDR2 are GTSNPN and SVGIG (reference sequence). The entire variable domain, with the rest obtained from reference TRBV30 and TRBJ2-7, is as follows: SQTIHQWPATLVQPVGSPLSLECTVEGTSNPNLYWYRQAAGRGLQLLFYSVGIGQISSEVPQNLSASRPQDRQFILSSKKLLLSDSGFYLCAWSVPGPSYEQYFGPGTRLTVT.

The rearrangement links TRBV28 to TRBJ2-1; D unclear. Germline V gives CDR1 MDHEN, CDR2 SYDVKM. This CDR3 spans 12 amino acids. Between the trimmed V and J ends, which lost 3 bases and 14 bases, there was a span of 14 bases. CDR3 loop: CASSLPPRPEFF. The CDR3 DNA is TGTGCCAGCAGTTTGCCCCCCCGGCCTGAGTTCTTC. Filled out from reference TRBV28 and TRBJ2-1, the complete variable domain reads DVKVTQSSRYLVKRTGEKVFLECVQDMDHENMFWYRQDPGLGLRLIYFSYDVKMKEKGDIPEGYSVSREKKERFSLILESASTNQTSMYLCASSLPPRPEFFGPGTRLTVL.

V gene TRBV18 combines with J gene TRBJ2-2; 11 bases are shared with TRBD2. The CDR3 covers 23 residues. The V segment lost 2 bases and the J segment 4 bases; nucleotides outside the gene matches: 24. CDR1 and CDR2 (germline): KGHSH, LQKENI. CDR3 sequence (DNA): TGTGCCAGCTCACCATCTTTATTCCGACTAGCGGGGAAGCCTATGGCCGCCACCGGGGAGCTGTTTTTT. Translation gives CASSPSLFRLAGKPMAATGELFF.

For the CDR3, the DNA is TGTGCCAGCAGTTTCCGCACCGGGACTTATCCCTACGAGCAGTACTTC. This gives the protein CASSFRTGTYPYEQYF. The chain combines TRBV6-5 with TRBJ2-7; a possible D gene is TRBD2 (6 bases). CDR1 and CDR2 (germline): MNHEY, SVGAGI. The V and J ends lost 4 bases and 2 bases respectively, with 18 bases between them. The CDR3 covers 16 residues.